This TCR beta chain was identified during a study of T cells after yellow fever vaccination. For the study at large: Those fractions that held only low numbers of cells were prepared using the SMART-Seq v4 Ultra Low Input RNA kit.

J lost 6 bases, V lost 2 bases, and 5 bases had no gene match. CDR3 length: 15 residues. CDR1 MNHEY and CDR2 SVGAGI come from the germline V gene. Template switching with 5'RACE generated the TCR cDNA and added a universal primer site and UMIs. TCRdb processed the 5' RACE reads anew with MiXCR; each CDR3 protein has one entry. This sample carries some 350,000 distinct CDR3 sequences, around 4.1% of them seen once, and the ten largest clones take 20% to 25%. This clonotype was sampled from a man aged 18 to 30 who received the YFV17D yellow fever vaccine. The V call is TRBV6-5, the J call TRBJ1-5; 9 bases fit TRBD1. This specimen consisted of PBMCs, obtained 5 days after the yellow fever booster vaccination. The CDR3 DNA follows: TGTGCCAGCAGTTACGCCGGGACAGGGACTCAGCCCCAGCATTTT. Translated: CASSYAGTGTQPQHF.